The clone carrying this T cell receptor (beta chain) appeared once. The antigen is undetermined. Prior autoimmune disease or systemic immunosuppression barred patients. Measured with immunoSEQ multiplex PCR; TCRdb has only the in-frame clones, and not every one. The table lists about 53,000 clones, about 88% of them singletons. This sample stems from a study of OX40 agonist ivuxolimab in advanced cancers. Trimming at V came to 2 bases and at J to 2 bases, leaving 3 bases not matched to a gene. CDR3 length equals 15 residues. Germline V lookup: CDR1 KGHSH, CDR2 LQKENI. Findings of the study overall: Dose levels from 0.1 to 3.0 mg/kg saw CD4+ and CD8+ blood T cells expand clonally by week 6.

V and J are TRBV18 and TRBJ2-7; 10 bases align to TRBD1. This TCR was recovered from an adult with an advanced solid tumor such as melanoma, head and neck, liver or kidney cancer. The source material was CD4+ or CD8+ T cells sorted from blood, sampled in a trial of the OX40 agonist ivuxolimab. The CDR3 DNA sequence: TGTGCCAGCTCACCAAGGGACAGGGGCGCCTACGAGCAGTACTTC. This encodes CASSPRDRGAYEQYF.